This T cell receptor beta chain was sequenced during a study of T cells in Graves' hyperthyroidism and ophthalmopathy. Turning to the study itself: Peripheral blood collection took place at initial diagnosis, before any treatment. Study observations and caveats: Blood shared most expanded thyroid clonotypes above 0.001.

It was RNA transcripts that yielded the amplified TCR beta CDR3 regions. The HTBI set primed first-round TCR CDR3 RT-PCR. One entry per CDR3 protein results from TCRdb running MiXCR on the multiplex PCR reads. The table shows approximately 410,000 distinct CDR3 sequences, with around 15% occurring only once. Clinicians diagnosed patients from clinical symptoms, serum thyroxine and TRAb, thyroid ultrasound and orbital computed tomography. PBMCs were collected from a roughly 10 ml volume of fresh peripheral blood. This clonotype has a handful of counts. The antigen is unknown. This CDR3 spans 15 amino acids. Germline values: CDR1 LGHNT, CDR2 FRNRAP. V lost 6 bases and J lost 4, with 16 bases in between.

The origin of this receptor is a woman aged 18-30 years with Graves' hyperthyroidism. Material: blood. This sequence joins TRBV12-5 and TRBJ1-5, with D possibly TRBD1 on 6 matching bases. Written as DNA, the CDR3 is TGTGCTAGTGGCTTAGGTCTCGGGACAAATCAGCCCCAGCATTTT. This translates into CASGLGLGTNQPQHF.